These 2 T cell receptor beta chains were sequenced from one sample in a study of T cell repertoires and HLA-DP antigens. Profiled with immunoSEQ multiplex PCR; TCRdb holds only in-frame clones, not every one. The table shows about 89,000 clones, with roughly 86% occurring only once. Their cognate antigens are unknown. The sequenced sample was CD4+ T cells from PBMCs. The source is a man in his fifties or sixties in good health and CMV-seronegative.

The chain couples TRBV7-2 to TRBJ1-1; perhaps TRBD1 as D (5 bases). V lost 5 bases, J lost 1 base, and 14 bases lay in between. The germline gives CDR1 SGHTA, CDR2 FQGNSA. CDR3 length: 15 residues. The CDR3, as DNA: TGTGCCAGCAGCCCCTGGGGGGGTCAGAACACTGAAGCTTTCTTT. Translating it yields CASSPWGGQNTEAFF.

As for this clone: At one end, the junction sequence differs from germline, possibly due to a read error. This sequence joins TRBV7-7 and TRBJ2-5, with TRBD2 matching 8 bases. The CDR3 contains 14 residues. Germline assignment: CDR1 SSHAT and CDR2 FNYEAQ (reference sequence). CDR3 nucleotide sequence: TGTGCTAGCAGCCCACAGGGACTAGGGGAGACCCAGTACTTC. The encoded protein is CASSPQGLGETQYF. Full variable domain (missing parts from reference TRBV7-7 and TRBJ2-5): GAGVSQSPRYKVTKRGQDVTLRCDPISSHATLYWYQQALGQGPEFLTYFNYEAQPDKSGLPSDRFSAERPEGSISTLTIQRTEQRDSAMYRCASSPQGLGETQYFGPGTRLLVL.